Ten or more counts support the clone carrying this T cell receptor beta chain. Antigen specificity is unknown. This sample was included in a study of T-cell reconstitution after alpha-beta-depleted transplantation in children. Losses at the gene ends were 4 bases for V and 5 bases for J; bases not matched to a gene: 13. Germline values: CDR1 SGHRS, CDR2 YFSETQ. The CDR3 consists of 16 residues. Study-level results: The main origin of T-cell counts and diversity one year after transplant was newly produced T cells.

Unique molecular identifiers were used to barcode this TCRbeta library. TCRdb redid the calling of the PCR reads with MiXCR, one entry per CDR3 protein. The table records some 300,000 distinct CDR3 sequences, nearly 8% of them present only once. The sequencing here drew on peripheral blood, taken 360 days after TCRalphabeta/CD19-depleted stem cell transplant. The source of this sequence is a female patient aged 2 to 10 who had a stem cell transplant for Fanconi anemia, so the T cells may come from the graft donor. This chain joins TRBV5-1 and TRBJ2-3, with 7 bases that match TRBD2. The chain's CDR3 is CASSRILARVGDTQYF. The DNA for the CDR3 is TGCGCCAGCAGCCGGATACTAGCGAGAGTAGGAGATACGCAGTATTTT.